Following are 26 T cell receptor beta chains from one sample sequenced in a study of blood T cell repertoires in COVID-19. TCRdb keeps only in-frame clones here, not all; method: immunoSEQ multiplex PCR. The sample has roughly 100,000 clones, more than 75% seen once. Sequencing input: peripheral blood. The receptors shown here come from a man in his 70s with acute or convalescent COVID-19.

The rearrangement links TRBV30 to TRBJ1-1; D is uncertain. V shed 4 bases and J shed 2 bases, with 5 bases lying between them. The CDR3 loop spans 11 amino acids. Per the germline V gene, CDR1 is GTSNPN and CDR2 is SVGIG (reference sequence). Here the CDR3 reads CAWTINTEAFF. In DNA, the CDR3 is TGTGCCTGGACTATTAACACTGAAGCTTTCTTT.

This chain connects TRBV27 to TRBJ1-6, with D perhaps matching TRBD1 (6 bases). Trimming pared 2 bases from V and 6 bases from J, leaving 14 bases between. The germline CDR1 and CDR2 sequences are MNHEY and SMNVEV (reference sequence). The CDR3 runs 16 residues. The CDR3 DNA reads TGTGCCAGCAGTTTAATTCCGGGGGGCAGTAATTCACCCCTCCACTTT. It yields the protein CASSLIPGGSNSPLHF.

The chain carries TRBV10-3 and TRBJ2-1; the D gene is possibly TRBD2 (6 bases). V was shortened by 2 bases and J by 6 bases, with 14 bases between the two germline ends. The length of the CDR3 is 15 residues. Germline V gene lookup returns CDR1 ENHRY and CDR2 SYGVKD. The CDR3 DNA follows: TGTGCCATCAGTGAGAGGGACTCTGGGGGCAATGAGCAGTTCTTC. Amino acid sequence: CAISERDSGGNEQFF.

The chain recombines TRBV9 with TRBJ2-1; 8 bases map to TRBD1. The germline CDR1 and CDR2 sequences are SGDLS and YYNGEE. V trimming: 4 bases; J trimming: 4 bases; junction bases outside the gene matches: 13. This CDR3 comprises 17 residues. The CDR3 DNA is TGTGCCAGCAGCCCCTCGGGATCAGGGGGCGATTACAATGAGCAGTTCTTC. This sequence encodes CASSPSGSGGDYNEQFF.

The chain carries TRBV9 and TRBJ2-3, with TRBD2 as a possible D gene (6 bases). The CDR3 loop spans 15 amino acids. Between the trimmed V and J ends, which lost 4 bases and 3 bases, there was a span of 15 bases. Germline CDR1 and CDR2: SGDLS and YYNGEE. The CDR3 DNA sequence: TGTGCCAGCAGCCAGGCCGCGGGATCTACAGATACGCAGTATTTT. Protein sequence: CASSQAAGSTDTQYF.

This chain joins TRBV5-1 and TRBJ2-1; 8 bases line up with TRBD2. The V gene's germline CDR1 is SGHRS and CDR2 YFSETQ. V shed 0 bases, J shed 4 bases, and the junction held 6 bases outside the gene matches. This CDR3 region has 16 residues. The CDR3 region is CASSLEGLGLYNEQFF. In DNA form, the CDR3 reads TGCGCCAGCAGCTTGGAGGGACTAGGGTTATACAATGAGCAGTTCTTC.

The CDR3 spells CASRPLGASNEKLFF. CDR3 sequence (DNA): TGTGCCAGCAGACCTCTGGGGGCCTCCAATGAAAAACTGTTTTTT. The rearrangement links TRBV28 to TRBJ1-4, with D perhaps matching TRBD1 (6 bases). The germline V gene encodes CDR1 MDHEN and CDR2 SYDVKM. V was trimmed by 6 bases and J by 5 bases, leaving 16 bases between them. The CDR3 runs to 15 residues. The full variable domain, in which reference TRBV28 and TRBJ1-4 provide the parts outside the CDR3, is DVKVTQSSRYLVKRTGEKVFLECVQDMDHENMFWYRQDPGLGLRLIYFSYDVKMKEKGDIPEGYSVSREKKERFSLILESASTNQTSMYLCASRPLGASNEKLFFGSGTQLSVL.

On this clone: This CDR3 fails to terminate in the conserved phenylalanine or tryptophan, so it likely reflects a read error. Because the CDR3's place on the DNA is in doubt, the DNA is left out and the CDR3 is given as listed by TCRdb. The chain is built from TRBV18 and TRBJ2-7; the D call TRBD1 from the table was never checked on the DNA. Germline lookup yields CDR1 KGHSH and CDR2 LQKENI. From its first to its last residue, the CDR3 has 11 amino acids. Here the CDR3 reads CASSPGTGETL.

This chain links TRBV2 with TRBJ1-2; D may be TRBD1 (5 bases). V lost 6 bases to trimming and J lost 9 bases, with 17 bases between them. Per the germline V gene, CDR1 is SNHLY and CDR2 is FYNNEI. The CDR3 is made up of 13 amino acids. The CDR3 loop reads CASRSSGSWSYTF. CDR3 DNA sequence: TGTGCCAGCAGGTCGTCAGGGTCTTGGAGCTACACCTTC.

This clone was seen a few times. V gene TRBV19 combines with J gene TRBJ1-1; D unclear. The CDR3 is 14 residues long. Germline V gives CDR1 LNHDA, CDR2 SQIVND (reference sequence). V was pared by 6 bases and J by 0 bases, with 11 bases between. CDR3 DNA: TGTGCCAGTAGGTTGGTCGGTATGAACACTGAAGCTTTCTTT. Protein product: CASRLVGMNTEAFF. The variable domain in full, completed from reference TRBV19 and TRBJ1-1, reads DGGITQSPKYLFRKEGQNVTLSCEQNLNHDAMYWYRQDPGQGLRLIYYSQIVNDFQKGDIAEGYSVSREKKESFPLTVTSAQKNPTAFYLCASRLVGMNTEAFFGQGTRLTVV.

With regard to this clone: The sample has other DNA sequences that encode this CDR3 too. V and J are TRBV28 and TRBJ2-7; 8 nucleotides line up with TRBD1. V was clipped by 3 bases and J by 5 bases; unmatched bases: 3. CDR1 and CDR2 from the germline V gene are MDHEN and SYDVKM. The CDR3 consists of 13 residues. This CDR3 reads CASSFGQGHEQYF. CDR3 DNA sequence: TGTGCCAGCAGTTTCGGACAGGGCCACGAGCAGTACTTC.

The chain carries TRBV5-6 and TRBJ1-4; tentatively, D is TRBD1 (6 bases). Trimming pared 2 bases from V and 2 bases from J, leaving 10 bases between. CDR1 is SGHDT, CDR2 YYEEEE, per germline. There are 15 residues in the CDR3. The CDR3 sequence is CASSLTGRTNEKLFF. The CDR3 DNA is TGTGCCAGCAGCTTAACAGGGCGGACTAATGAAAAACTGTTTTTT.

This chain joins TRBV9 and TRBJ2-5; D unresolved. The CDR3 is 15 residues long. The V end was cut by 4 bases, the J end by 0 bases, with 13 bases between. Germline values: CDR1 SGDLS, CDR2 YYNGEE. The CDR3 here is CASSPQGVDQETQYF. The CDR3 nucleotides are TGTGCCAGCAGCCCCCAAGGAGTGGACCAAGAGACCCAGTACTTC.

The chain is built from TRBV6-1 and TRBJ1-5; TRBD1 agrees at 9 bases. The V gene's germline CDR1 is MNHNS and CDR2 SASEGT. The V segment lost 4 bases and the J segment 0 bases; nucleotides outside the gene matches: 13. The CDR3 spans 19 residues. The CDR3 coding sequence is TGTGCCAGCAGTGTTTTTGGGGACAGGGAAACCGATAGCAATCAGCCCCAGCATTTT. Translated: CASSVFGDRETDSNQPQHF.

The chain has TRBV18 and TRBJ2-7; 7 bases line up with TRBD1. The germline V gene has CDR1 KGHSH and CDR2 LQKENI. The CDR3 loop spans 16 amino acids. The junction had 8 bases not matched to a gene; V was cut back by 2 bases and J by 1 base. The CDR3 sequence: CASSPSDRAISYEQYF. CDR3 nucleotide sequence: TGTGCCAGCTCACCATCCGACAGGGCCATTTCCTACGAGCAGTACTTC.

The chain carries TRBV6-5 and TRBJ1-1; 8 bases align to TRBD1. The V and J ends lost 7 bases and 7 bases, in that order; junction bases with no gene match: 2. Germline V gene lookup returns CDR1 MNHEY and CDR2 SVGAGI. The CDR3 runs 11 residues. The CDR3 region is CASNRGGEAFF. The CDR3 bases are TGTGCCAGCAACAGGGGGGGTGAAGCTTTCTTT.

This chain links TRBV6-2 or TRBV6-3 with TRBJ1-1; a possible D gene is TRBD1 (6 bases). V shed 3 bases and J shed 6 bases, with 14 bases lying between them. The CDR3 length is 14 residues. Germline assignment: CDR1 MNHEY and CDR2 SVGEGT. The DNA for the CDR3 is TGTGCCAGCAGTTATATATTAAGACAGGCTGAAGCTTTCTTT. Residues: CASSYILRQAEAFF.

This chain links TRBV19 with TRBJ2-7, with TRBD1 matching 9 bases. CDR1 and CDR2 (germline): LNHDA, SQIVND (reference sequence). Unmatched junction bases numbered 5, after V lost 8 bases and J lost 0 bases. The CDR3 sequence is 14 residues long. CDR3 protein: CASGDRASSYEQYF. As DNA, the CDR3 is TGTGCCAGTGGGGACAGGGCTAGCTCCTACGAGCAGTACTTC.

The chain uses TRBV7-9 and TRBJ2-7; D not resolved. Between the trimmed V and J ends, which lost 2 bases and 6 bases, there was a span of 11 bases. CDR3 length: 13 residues. The germline CDR1 and CDR2 sequences are SEHNR and FQNEAQ (reference sequence). CDR3 amino acids: CASSLSLSPEQYF. The CDR3 DNA follows: TGTGCCAGCAGCTTATCCCTAAGTCCCGAGCAGTACTTC.

The chain is built from TRBV28 and TRBJ1-4; possible D gene TRBD1, 6 bases. The CDR3 extends over 14 amino acids. V was cut by 6 bases and J by 5 bases, with 13 bases left in between. Germline V CDR1 and CDR2: MDHEN, SYDVKM. This chain's CDR3 is CASRGSQGNEKLFF. The CDR3 bases are TGTGCCAGCAGGGGGTCACAGGGAAATGAAAAACTGTTTTTT.

This clone was observed a few times. The rearrangement links TRBV6-5 to TRBJ1-1; 8 positions agree with TRBD1. The CDR3 contains 13 residues. V shed 8 bases and J 1 base; nucleotides not matched to a gene: 3. Germline CDR1 reads MNHEY; CDR2 reads SVGAGI. The CDR3 coding sequence is TGTGCCAGCCAGGGACAGGCGAACACTGAAGCTTTCTTT. Protein: CASQGQANTEAFF.

The chain couples TRBV5-1 to TRBJ1-5; 7 nucleotides agree with TRBD1. The CDR3 extends over 18 amino acids. V trimming: 4 bases; J trimming: 0 bases; junction bases outside the gene matches: 13. Per the germline V gene, CDR1 is SGHRS and CDR2 is YFSETQ. CDR3 sequence: CASSPGSNRGDSNQPQHF. The CDR3 region has the DNA TGCGCCAGCAGCCCCGGTTCGAACAGGGGTGATAGCAATCAGCCCCAGCATTTT.

This chain uses TRBV6-5 with TRBJ2-7; TRBD1 aligns across 9 bases. In germline, CDR1 is MNHEY, CDR2 SVGAGI. This CDR3 has 15 residues. V lost 1 base, J lost 5 bases, and 6 bases stayed unmatched. The CDR3 protein is CASSYWGQGSDEQYF. Written as DNA, the CDR3 is TGTGCCAGCAGTTACTGGGGACAGGGTAGCGACGAGCAGTACTTC.

The gene calls are TRBV7-8 and TRBJ2-2; 7 bases agree with TRBD1. CDR1 and CDR2 (germline): SGHVS, FQNEAQ. The CDR3 runs to 13 residues. V lost 10 bases and J lost 3; bases outside the gene matches: 5. For the CDR3, the DNA is TGTGCCACCGACAGGGCCGACACCGGGGAGCTGTTTTTT. Translation gives CATDRADTGELFF.

The V gene is TRBV12-3 or TRBV12-4, the J gene TRBJ2-7; 10 bases align to TRBD1. V shed 8 bases and J 3 bases; nucleotides not matched to a gene: 4. There are 13 residues in the CDR3. CDR3 nucleotides: TGTGCCAGCCGACAGGGGGCCAGCTACGAGCAGTACTTC. Translating gives CASRQGASYEQYF.

This chain links TRBV18 with TRBJ2-3, with TRBD1 matching 7 bases. Trimming took 3 bases from V and 0 from J; bases not matched to a gene: 9. CDR3 length: 17 amino acids. The germline CDR1 and CDR2 sequences are KGHSH and LQKENI. The chain's CDR3 is CASSPTPGTASTDTQYF. The CDR3 DNA follows: TGTGCCAGCTCACCCACCCCCGGGACAGCCAGCACAGATACGCAGTATTTT. Full variable domain (rest looked up from reference TRBV18 and TRBJ2-3): NAGVMQNPRHLVRRRGQEARLRCSPMKGHSHVYWYRQLPEEGLKFMVYLQKENIIDESGMPKERFSAEFPKEGPSILRIQQVVRGDSAAYFCASSPTPGTASTDTQYFGPGTRLTVL.